This T cell receptor beta chain derives from a study of T cells in localized non-small cell lung cancer. Study-level results: Out of the top 100 tumor clones, a median approximately 57 were seen in adjacent lung.

Germline V lookup: CDR1 MNHEY, CDR2 SVGAGI. The CDR3 sequence is 11 residues long. V lost 6 bases to trimming and J lost 3 bases, with 3 bases between them. TCRdb keeps only in-frame clones here, not all; method: immunoSEQ multiplex PCR. The sample lists about 19,000 clones, 90% to 95% occurring once. Remarks on this clone: As yet, its antigen is unknown.

The clonotype comes from a woman aged 40 to 75 with stage I lung adenocarcinoma. The chain couples TRBV6-5 to TRBJ2-1, with no clear D. Sequences were derived from peripheral blood, sampled before any cancer treatment. CDR3 protein: CASRGYNEQFF. As DNA, the CDR3 is TGTGCCAGCAGAGGCTACAATGAGCAGTTCTTC.